This TCR beta chain was recovered during a study of early T cells in non-severe SARS-CoV-2 infection. Study context: Chains were unpaired, as sequencing was done on bulk RNA from unsorted whole blood. General study results and limits: Database matching using VDJdb favored anti-spike CD8 responses, with private and CD4 specificities left missing.

This clonotype has at least ten counts. The antigen is undetermined. Individual cDNA molecules were tagged with unique molecular identifiers. In TCRdb, the 5' RACE reads were re-called with MiXCR into one record per CDR3 protein. The repertoire holds 40,000 to 50,000 distinct CDR3 sequences, with roughly an eighth as singletons. Germline V gene lookup returns CDR1 MGHRA and CDR2 YSYEKL. V lost 0 bases and J lost 7, with 7 bases in between. The CDR3 contains 13 residues. The clonotype comes from an adult who was a healthcare worker with PCR-confirmed SARS-CoV-2 infection or an uninfected control (not recorded which). The V and J genes are TRBV4-1 and TRBJ1-5; D unresolved. Sequencing was done on a sample of whole blood. CDR3 sequence reads: CASSQDGRQPQHF. The CDR3 DNA follows: TGCGCCAGCAGCCAAGATGGACGGCAGCCCCAGCATTTT.